The rows below give T cell receptor beta chains drawn from one sample of a study of blood T cell repertoires in COVID-19. This table comes from immunoSEQ multiplex PCR, and its TCRdb copy is limited to in-frame clones, with some not included. The table records under 300,000 clones, over 75% of them present only once. Sequencing used PBMCs or T cells enriched from blood (not recorded which). The receptors were gathered from a woman aged 30 to 39 who had recovered from COVID-19. Both conserved end residues are part of each CDR3. The D gene is left open where the match is weak. Clone size is stated in some rows and not others, as once, few, many or a class when expanded.

>.|.|TRBV30|TRBJ2-7
CAWSPTAAPYEQYF
TGTGCCTGGAGTCCTACTGCGGCCCCCTACGAGCAGTACTTC
>TRBD1|.|TRBV6-6|TRBJ1-2
CASSRTRNAGQGNYGYTF
TGTGCCAGCAGTCGAACGAGAAACGCAGGACAGGGTAACTATGGCTACACCTTC
>TRBD2|.|TRBV18|TRBJ2-3
CASSPPGSGGADTQYF
TGTGCCAGCTCACCGCCGGGTAGCGGGGGAGCAGATACGCAGTATTTT
>.|once|TRBV7-8|TRBJ2-3
CASSTRTDTQYF
TGTGCCAGCAGCACTCGCACAGATACGCAGTATTTT
>TRBD1|.|TRBV2|TRBJ1-1
CASTADRGTEAFF
TGTGCCAGCACCGCGGACAGGGGGACTGAAGCTTTCTTT
>TRBD1|.|TRBV2|TRBJ2-7
CASSESGTGATYEQYF
TGTGCCAGCAGTGAATCTGGGACAGGGGCAACCTACGAGCAGTACTTC
>.|.|TRBV5-8|TRBJ2-7
CASSLEVTDYEQYF
TGTGCCAGCAGCTTGGAGGTCACAGACTACGAGCAGTACTTC
>TRBD2|.|TRBV27|TRBJ2-1
CASRIAGGVNNEQFF
TGTGCCAGCAGGATAGCGGGGGGGGTAAACAATGAGCAGTTCTTC
>.|.|TRBV18|TRBJ2-5
CASSLVQQETQYF
TGTGCCAGCTCACTGGTCCAGCAAGAGACCCAGTACTTC
>TRBD1|.|TRBV28|TRBJ1-6
CASSLVQGTYNSPLHF
TGTGCCAGCAGTTTAGTACAGGGGACCTATAATTCACCCCTCCACTTT